These T cell receptor beta chains were read from a single sample in a study of neurological immune-mediated disorders. TCRdb redid the calling of the 5' RACE reads with MiXCR, one entry per CDR3 protein. The sample includes about 62,000 distinct CDR3 sequences, around 4.8% seen only once; the top ten take 3.4%. The sample comprised PBMCs. The origin of the receptors is a woman aged 45 to 65 with multiple sclerosis. Both conserved end residues are part of each CDR3. Fields, in order: clone size, D gene, J gene, V gene, CDR3 DNA, CDR3 protein. D genes are given only for firm matches. Size values are once, few and many counts, or a class for expanded clones, and some rows have none.

size: .
D: .
J: TRBJ1-5
V: TRBV19
DNA: TGTGCCAGTAAAATAAGGGACAACAATCAGCCCCAGAATTTT
CDR3: CASKIRDNNQPQNF

size: many
D: TRBD2
J: TRBJ2-1
V: TRBV20-1
DNA: TGCAGTGCTAGAGATAGAACTAGCGAGGGATACAATGAGCAGTTCTTC
CDR3: CSARDRTSEGYNEQFF

size: .
D: .
J: TRBJ2-1
V: TRBV7-3
DNA: TGTGCCAGCAGCTTATGGGCAGGTCATGAGCAGTTCTTC
CDR3: CASSLWAGHEQFF

size: .
D: .
J: TRBJ2-1
V: TRBV6-2/TRBV6-3
DNA: TGTGCCAGCAGTTACGAGGCCTACAATGAGCAGTTCTTC
CDR3: CASSYEAYNEQFF

size: many
D: .
J: TRBJ1-1
V: TRBV27
DNA: TGTGCCAGCAGTTTAGCGGGGAACACTGAAGCTTTCTTT
CDR3: CASSLAGNTEAFF

size: .
D: .
J: TRBJ1-5
V: TRBV10-2
DNA: TGCGCCACCACCGCAATAGGCCTAAATCAGCCCCAGCATTTT
CDR3: CATTAIGLNQPQHF

size: many
D: .
J: TRBJ1-1
V: TRBV5-1
DNA: TGCGCCAGCAGAGAAAGGGGGAACACTGAAGCTTTCTTT
CDR3: CASRERGNTEAFF

size: many
D: .
J: TRBJ2-3
V: TRBV24-1
DNA: TGTGCCACCAGTGATCCTACTAGCACAGATACGCAGTATTTT
CDR3: CATSDPTSTDTQYF

size: few
D: .
J: TRBJ2-7
V: TRBV5-1
DNA: TGCGCCAGCAGCTTGGCTCGCGGGGTCACCTACGAGCAGTACTTC
CDR3: CASSLARGVTYEQYF

size: .
D: .
J: TRBJ1-5
V: TRBV3-1
DNA: TGTGCCAGCCAAGGGGGGGCAGGCAATCAGCCCCAGAATTTT
CDR3: CASQGGAGNQPQNF

size: many
D: .
J: TRBJ2-6
V: TRBV6-6
DNA: TGTGCCAGCAGCTCCCTAGAGGCCAACGTCCTGACTTTC
CDR3: CASSSLEANVLTF

size: many
D: TRBD1
J: TRBJ2-3
V: TRBV9
DNA: TGTGCCAGCAGCGTAGTTGGACAGGGGGCCACAGATACGCAGTATTTT
CDR3: CASSVVGQGATDTQYF

size: many
D: .
J: TRBJ2-3
V: TRBV7-3
DNA: TGTGCCAGCAGCCCCGTCGCCGGGGGGCACACAGATACGCAGTATTTT
CDR3: CASSPVAGGHTDTQYF

size: few
D: .
J: TRBJ2-2
V: TRBV7-3
DNA: TGTGCCAGCAGCTTTAACAGGGATAACACCGGGGAGCTGTTTTTT
CDR3: CASSFNRDNTGELFF

size: few
D: .
J: TRBJ1-1
V: TRBV20-1
DNA: TGCAGTGCTAGAGATGGAGGGAACACTGAAGCTTTCTTT
CDR3: CSARDGGNTEAFF

size: .
D: .
J: TRBJ1-1
V: TRBV5-1
DNA: TGCGCCAGCAGCTTGGCGGGGCGAGAGGCTGAAGCTTTCTTT
CDR3: CASSLAGREAEAFF

size: many
D: .
J: TRBJ2-5
V: TRBV28
DNA: TGTGCCAGCAGTCCCATGACTGAGTCCCAAGAGACCCAGTACTTC
CDR3: CASSPMTESQETQYF

size: many
D: .
J: TRBJ2-1
V: TRBV11-3
DNA: TGTGCCAGCAGCCCAGAGGGCGGGGGCCGGCAGCAGTTCTTC
CDR3: CASSPEGGGRQQFF

size: many
D: .
J: TRBJ1-1
V: TRBV6-5
DNA: TGTGCCAGCAGTTACGAGTTGAACACTGAAGCTTTCTTT
CDR3: CASSYELNTEAFF

size: many
D: .
J: TRBJ2-2
V: TRBV5-1
DNA: TGCGCCAGCAGCGCGGGACGTAGTAACACCGGGGAGCTGTTTTTT
CDR3: CASSAGRSNTGELFF

size: many
D: .
J: TRBJ2-2
V: TRBV5-1
DNA: TGCGCCAGCAGCTTGGTCGGCACCGGGGAGCTGTTTTTT
CDR3: CASSLVGTGELFF

size: .
D: TRBD1
J: TRBJ1-2
V: TRBV3-1
DNA: TGTGCCAGCAGCCAAGGGACAGGGTTCGTTGGCTACACCTTC
CDR3: CASSQGTGFVGYTF

size: many
D: TRBD1
J: TRBJ1-5
V: TRBV20-1
DNA: TGCAGTGCTGCCGGGACAGGGAGAGATCAGCCCCAGCATTTT
CDR3: CSAAGTGRDQPQHF

size: many
D: TRBD1
J: TRBJ1-4
V: TRBV5-1
DNA: TGCGCCAGCAGCTTGGCAAAACAGGGGGGGACCGAAAAACTGTTTTTT
CDR3: CASSLAKQGGTEKLFF

size: few
D: TRBD1
J: TRBJ1-2
V: TRBV20-1
DNA: TGCAGTGCCCCGGGACAGGAGAAGAATGGCTACACCTTC
CDR3: CSAPGQEKNGYTF

size: many
D: TRBD1
J: TRBJ1-5
V: TRBV3-1
DNA: TGTGCCAGCAGCCAACGGGCAGGGGGGATTAGCAATCAGCCCCAGCATTTT
CDR3: CASSQRAGGISNQPQHF

size: many
D: TRBD1
J: TRBJ1-2
V: TRBV7-8
DNA: TGTGCCAGCAGGGGATCGGGGGACAGGGGGCTCATGGATGGCTACACCTTC
CDR3: CASRGSGDRGLMDGYTF